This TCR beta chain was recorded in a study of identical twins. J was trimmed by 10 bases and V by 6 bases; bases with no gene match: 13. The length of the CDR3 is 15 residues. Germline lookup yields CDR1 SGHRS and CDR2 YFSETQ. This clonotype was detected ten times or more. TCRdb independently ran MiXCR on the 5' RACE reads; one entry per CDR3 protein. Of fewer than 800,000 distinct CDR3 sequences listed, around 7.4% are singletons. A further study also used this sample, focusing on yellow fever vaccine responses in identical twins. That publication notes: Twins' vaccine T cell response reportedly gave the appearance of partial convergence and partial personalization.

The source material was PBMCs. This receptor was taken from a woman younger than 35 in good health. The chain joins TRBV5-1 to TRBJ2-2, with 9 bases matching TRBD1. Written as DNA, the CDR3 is TGCGCCAGCAACCCGGGACAGGGAAGACTTGTGGAGCTGTTTTTT. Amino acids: CASNPGQGRLVELFF.